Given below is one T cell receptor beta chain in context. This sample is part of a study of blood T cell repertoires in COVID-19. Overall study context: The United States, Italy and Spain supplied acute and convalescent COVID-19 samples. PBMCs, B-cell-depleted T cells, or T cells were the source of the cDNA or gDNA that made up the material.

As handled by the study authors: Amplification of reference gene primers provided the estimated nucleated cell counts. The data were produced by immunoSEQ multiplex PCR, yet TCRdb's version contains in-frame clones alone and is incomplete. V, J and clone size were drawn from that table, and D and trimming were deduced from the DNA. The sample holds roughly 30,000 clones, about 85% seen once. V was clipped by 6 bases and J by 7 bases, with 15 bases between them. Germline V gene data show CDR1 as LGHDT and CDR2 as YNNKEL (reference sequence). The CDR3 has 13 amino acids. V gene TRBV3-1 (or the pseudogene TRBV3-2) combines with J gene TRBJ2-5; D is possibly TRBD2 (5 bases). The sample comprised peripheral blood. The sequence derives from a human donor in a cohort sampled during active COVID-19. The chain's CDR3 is CASRPSTPGTQYF. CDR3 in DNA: TGTGCCAGCAGGCCTAGCACTCCTGGGACCCAGTACTTC.